One and the same sample provided the 23 T cell receptor beta chains below, sequenced in a study of blood T cell repertoires in COVID-19. The repertoire was sequenced with immunoSEQ multiplex PCR; TCRdb's copy has only in-frame clones and lacks some. In the table there are around 40,000 clones, around 85% of which are singletons. The sample consisted of peripheral blood. The receptor source for this set is a human donor in a cohort sampled during active COVID-19.

The rearrangement uses TRBV25-1 and TRBJ1-3; perhaps TRBD1 as D (5 bases). The CDR3 sequence is 14 residues long. Germline V lookup: CDR1 MGHDK, CDR2 SYGVNS. V gave up 6 bases and J gave up 1 base, with 10 bases separating them. The CDR3 is CASSPRGSGNTIYF. CDR3 coding DNA: TGTGCCAGCAGCCCAAGGGGATCTGGAAACACCATATATTTT.

This clone was recorded a few times. V gene TRBV14 combines with J gene TRBJ2-5, with D perhaps matching TRBD2 (6 bases). In germline, CDR1 is SGHDN, CDR2 FVKESK. The V and J ends lost 0 bases and 2 bases respectively, with 19 bases between them. This CDR3 is 18 amino acids long. The DNA of the CDR3 is TGTGCCAGCAGCCAAGATCGGAGCCGGACTATCAGTCAAGAGACCCAGTACTTC. This translates into CASSQDRSRTISQETQYF. The full variable domain, rest sourced from reference TRBV14 and TRBJ2-5, is EAGVTQFPSHSVIEKGQTVTLRCDPISGHDNLYWYRRVMGKEIKFLLHFVKESKQDESGMPNNRFLAERTGGTYSTLKVQPAELEDSGVYFCASSQDRSRTISQETQYFGPGTRLLVL.

The chain combines TRBV9 with TRBJ1-1; D is unresolved. The CDR3 runs 13 residues. Germline V gene lookup returns CDR1 SGDLS and CDR2 YYNGEE. V lost 0 bases, J lost 5 bases, and 8 bases lay in between. CDR3 sequence: CASSVGPVTEAFF. The CDR3 region has the DNA TGTGCCAGCAGCGTAGGTCCCGTTACTGAAGCTTTCTTT.

J is TRBJ2-1 and V is TRBV6-4, with D possibly TRBD1 on 6 matching bases. Trimming pared 4 bases from V and 7 bases from J, leaving 14 bases between. From germline, CDR1 is MRHNA and CDR2 SNTAGT. The CDR3 is 14 amino acids. DNA of the CDR3: TGTGCCAGCAGTGTCGGACAGCAAAGTAATGAGCAGTTCTTC. Translating it yields CASSVGQQSNEQFF.

The rearrangement joins TRBV2 to TRBJ2-2; D ambiguous. The CDR3 totals 14 residues. CDR1 and CDR2 (germline): SNHLY, FYNNEI. The V and J ends lost 7 bases and 3 bases respectively, with 12 bases between them. The CDR3 protein is CASMRSPDTGELFF. In DNA, the CDR3 is TGTGCCAGCATGAGGAGCCCCGACACCGGGGAGCTGTTTTTT.

The chain has TRBV7-9 and TRBJ2-6, with 7 bases fitting TRBD1. Germline values: CDR1 SEHNR, CDR2 FQNEAQ (reference sequence). V shed 2 bases and J 2 bases; nucleotides not matched to a gene: 6. This CDR3 has 17 amino acids. CDR3 region: CASSLRQGAPGANVLTF. The CDR3 DNA reads TGTGCCAGCAGCTTAAGACAGGGAGCCCCTGGGGCCAACGTCCTGACTTTC.

The chain links TRBV7-2 to TRBJ1-1; 7 bases are a match to TRBD1. Germline V lookup: CDR1 SGHTA, CDR2 FQGNSA. The CDR3 is 14 amino acids. Trimming took 0 bases from V and 5 from J; bases not matched to a gene: 3. In nucleotides, the CDR3 is TGTGCCAGCAGCTTAGCGTCAGGGGGGACTGAAGCTTTCTTT. This translates into CASSLASGGTEAFF. The full variable domain, rest sourced from reference TRBV7-2 and TRBJ1-1, is GAGVSQSPSNKVTEKGKDVELRCDPISGHTALYWYRQSLGQGLEFLIYFQGNSAPDKSGLPSDRFSAERTGGSVSTLTIQRTQQEDSAVYLCASSLASGGTEAFFGQGTRLTVV.

The chain employs TRBV20-1 and TRBJ2-3; D ambiguous. The CDR3 is 11 residues long. Trimming stripped 4 bases from V and 5 bases from J, with 7 bases between. The V gene's germline CDR1 is DFQATT and CDR2 SNEGSKA (reference sequence). The CDR3: CSAIHLDTQYF. The CDR3 DNA is TGCAGTGCTATCCACTTAGATACGCAGTATTTT.

The rearrangement joins TRBV15 to TRBJ2-1; D might be TRBD2 (5 bases). V lost 0 bases and J 15 bases, leaving 15 bases between the germline ends. The germline V gene encodes CDR1 LNHNV and CDR2 YYDKDF (reference sequence). This CDR3 contains 13 residues. CDR3 protein: CATSRDPGWVRFF. In nucleotides, the CDR3 is TGTGCCACCAGCAGAGATCCGGGGTGGGTTAGGTTCTTC. The whole variable domain, remainder taken from reference TRBV15 and TRBJ2-1, is DAMVIQNPRYQVTQFGKPVTLSCSQTLNHNVMYWYQQKSSQAPKLLFHYYDKDFNNEADTPDNFQSRRPNTSFCFLDIRSPGLGDTAMYLCATSRDPGWVRFFGPGTRLTVL.

The gene calls are TRBV7-9 and TRBJ1-5, with 8 bases aligning to TRBD1. The germline V gene has CDR1 SEHNR and CDR2 FQNEAQ (reference sequence). The CDR3 loop spans 14 amino acids. Trimming took 4 bases from V and 4 from J; bases not matched to a gene: 3. CDR3 nucleotides: TGTGCCAGCAGCTGGCAGGGGGCGAATCAGCCCCAGCATTTT. Residues: CASSWQGANQPQHF.

The CDR3 loop reads CASRARGGGFYNEQFF. The CDR3 DNA sequence: TGTGCCAGCAGGGCCCGGGGCGGGGGGTTCTACAATGAGCAGTTCTTC. This chain joins TRBV2 and TRBJ2-1, with 8 bases fitting TRBD2. The germline gives CDR1 SNHLY, CDR2 FYNNEI. The CDR3 has 16 amino acids. V lost 6 bases and J lost 3; bases outside the gene matches: 10.

The V call is TRBV5-1, the J call TRBJ1-6, with a weak D call TRBD1 (6 bases). This CDR3 region has 15 residues. From germline, CDR1 is SGHRS and CDR2 YFSETQ. V was cut by 0 bases and J by 6 bases, with 10 bases left in between. In nucleotides, the CDR3 is TGCGCCAGCAGCTTGGGTGCAGGGGCTAATTCACCCCTCCACTTT. It encodes CASSLGAGANSPLHF.

The chain carries TRBV5-5 and TRBJ1-1, with TRBD1 as a possible D gene (5 bases). Trimming took 0 bases from V and 5 from J, leaving 14 bases between them. Germline CDR1 is SGHKS and CDR2 is YYEKEE (reference sequence). This CDR3 has 15 amino acids. CDR3 loop: CASSLGLEGWTEAFF. CDR3 DNA sequence: TGTGCCAGCAGCTTGGGACTAGAGGGGTGGACTGAAGCTTTCTTT.

V usage is TRBV19 and J usage is TRBJ2-7; no clear D. Germline CDR1 LNHDA, CDR2 SQIVND (reference sequence). The CDR3 has 13 amino acids. V was cut by 10 bases and J by 2 bases, with 15 bases left in between. For the CDR3, the DNA is TGTGCCACCGCTCGGCAGGCCACCTACGAGCAGTACTTC. Translated, it gives CATARQATYEQYF. The full variable domain, completed using reference TRBV19 and TRBJ2-7, is DGGITQSPKYLFRKEGQNVTLSCEQNLNHDAMYWYRQDPGQGLRLIYYSQIVNDFQKGDIAEGYSVSREKKESFPLTVTSAQKNPTAFYLCATARQATYEQYFGPGTRLTVT.

V and J are TRBV28 and TRBJ2-4; TRBD1 aligns across 9 bases. J was trimmed by 0 bases and V by 5 bases; bases with no gene match: 11. CDR1 and CDR2 (germline): MDHEN, SYDVKM. This CDR3 has 18 amino acids. The CDR3 DNA reads as TGTGCCAGCAGTCCACTGGTGGGGACAGGGATAGCCAAAAACATTCAGTACTTC. Protein: CASSPLVGTGIAKNIQYF.

The chain employs TRBV3-1 (or the pseudogene TRBV3-2) and TRBJ2-5, with TRBD1 matching over 9 bases. V was pared by 2 bases and J by 5 bases, with 9 bases of the junction left unmatched. This CDR3 spans 16 amino acids. The V gene's germline CDR1 is LGHDT and CDR2 YNNKEL (reference sequence). CDR3 in amino acids: CASSQIWGQGGETQYF. The CDR3 DNA follows: TGTGCCAGCAGCCAAATATGGGGACAGGGCGGGGAGACCCAGTACTTC.

The CDR3 DNA reads as TGCGCCAGCAGTGAAACCCGAGCGGGGGAAGAGACCCAGTACTTC. This translates into CASSETRAGEETQYF. J is TRBJ2-5 and V is TRBV10-2; 8 positions agree with TRBD2. Per the germline V gene, CDR1 is WSHSY and CDR2 is SAAADI. Germline trimming cut 3 bases from V and 3 bases from J; bases unmatched to any gene: 6. The CDR3 has 15 amino acids.

The chain carries TRBV9 and TRBJ2-5; D perhaps matches TRBD1 (6 bases). CDR3 length equals 19 residues. V lost 2 bases to trimming and J lost 2 bases, with 25 bases between them. Germline lookup yields CDR1 SGDLS and CDR2 YYNGEE. CDR3 region: CASSVAPPGTTNIQETQYF. The CDR3, as DNA: TGTGCCAGCAGCGTTGCCCCCCCCGGGACAACGAATATACAAGAGACCCAGTACTTC.

This clone was seen once. The chain recombines TRBV6-4 with TRBJ1-2; the match to TRBD1 covers 8 bases. CDR1 and CDR2 (germline): MRHNA, SNTAGT. V lost 2 bases, J lost 7 bases, and 15 bases stayed unmatched. The CDR3 sequence is 17 residues long. The CDR3, as DNA: TGTGCCAGCAGTGACACCCAAGGACAGGGCGTTACCGCTGGCTACACCTTC. Translation gives CASSDTQGQGVTAGYTF.

The chain joins TRBV30 to TRBJ1-4; tentative D call: TRBD1 (5 bases). The V end was cut by 7 bases, the J end by 3 bases, with 18 bases between. Germline-derived CDR1 and CDR2 are GTSNPN and SVGIG (reference sequence). The CDR3 is 15 amino acids. CDR3 DNA: TGTGCCTCCGCGGGGCCGGGGGGTCCTAATGAAAAACTGTTTTTT. The encoded protein is CASAGPGGPNEKLFF. The full variable domain, in which reference TRBV30 and TRBJ1-4 provide the parts outside the CDR3, is SQTIHQWPATLVQPVGSPLSLECTVEGTSNPNLYWYRQAAGRGLQLLFYSVGIGQISSEVPQNLSASRPQDRQFILSSKKLLLSDSGFYLCASAGPGGPNEKLFFGSGTQLSVL.

The V and J genes are TRBV2 and TRBJ2-7; TRBD1 might be the D (7 bases). CDR3 length equals 14 residues. The germline gives CDR1 SNHLY, CDR2 FYNNEI. V dropped 6 bases and J dropped 4 bases, with 16 bases sitting between them. CDR3 nucleotide sequence: TGTGCCAGCAGCAGACAGGGCGGGGTGTACGAGCAGTACTTC. The encoded protein is CASSRQGGVYEQYF.

This chain uses TRBV7-3 with TRBJ2-7; 7 bases map to TRBD2. V trimming: 2 bases; J trimming: 2 bases; junction bases outside the gene matches: 3. The CDR3 extends over 14 amino acids. Germline CDR1 and CDR2: SGHTA and FQGTGA. The CDR3 protein is CASSLAGAPYEQYF. The DNA of the CDR3 is TGTGCCAGCAGCTTAGCGGGAGCCCCCTACGAGCAGTACTTC. Drawing the rest from reference TRBV7-3 and TRBJ2-7, the complete variable domain is GAGVSQTPSNKVTEKGKYVELRCDPISGHTALYWYRQSLGQGPEFLIYFQGTGAADDSGLPNDRFFAVRPEGSVSTLKIQRTERGDSAVYLCASSLAGAPYEQYFGPGTRLTVT.

The chain combines TRBV2 with TRBJ1-2; the D gene is possibly TRBD1 (6 bases). Deletions cut 5 bases from V and 8 bases from J, with 15 bases between. CDR1 and CDR2 from the germline V gene are SNHLY and FYNNEI. The CDR3 totals 13 residues. In DNA form, the CDR3 reads TGTGCCAGCAGTTTGGGGGCCTCTGGGGGCTACACCTTC. Protein: CASSLGASGGYTF.